These 26 T cell receptor beta chains were all obtained from the same sample, sequenced in a study of cytomegalovirus exposure and HLA in healthy donors (dated by TCRdb to about 2017). The library was obtained by the immunoSEQ multiplex PCR assay. For the multiplex PCR, a mixture combining 60 forward primers for TCR Vbeta segments and 13 reverse primers for TCR Jbeta segments was used. TCRdb holds this immuneACCESS table with in-frame rearrangements only. Some clones are missing; in checked studies, unresolved V genes explain under half, and the rest has no known cause. The sample table shows under 300,000 clones, and 80% to 85% are seen once. The ten largest clonotypes hold less than 8.5% of the sample. The sample taken for sequencing was PBMCs. The source is a woman aged 55-69 years in good health and CMV-seropositive.

A word on this clone: An end of the junction differs from the germline gene, which may be a read error. The gene calls are TRBV5-1 and TRBJ1-5, with D hard to call. The CDR3 consists of 15 residues. The germline CDR1 and CDR2 sequences are SGHRS and YFSETQ. The CDR3 is CASSIDPYSNRPQHF. In DNA form, the CDR3 reads TGCGCCAGCAGTATAGACCCCTATAGCAATCGGCCCCAGCATTTT.

The V call is TRBV5-1, the J call TRBJ2-1; 7 bases line up with TRBD2. There are 17 residues in the CDR3. J was trimmed by 0 bases and V by 2 bases; bases with no gene match: 8. Per the germline V gene, CDR1 is SGHRS and CDR2 is YFSETQ. Here the CDR3 DNA reads TGCGCCAGCAGCTTAAGGTCTAGCGGAAGCTCCTACAATGAGCAGTTCTTC. Its translation: CASSLRSSGSSYNEQFF.

The rearrangement links TRBV7-2 to TRBJ1-1; D unresolved. Germline lookup yields CDR1 SGHTA and CDR2 FQGNSA. There are 11 residues in the CDR3. V was cut by 4 bases and J by 3 bases, with 3 bases left in between. The CDR3 reads CASSSYTEAFF. The CDR3 coding sequence is TGTGCCAGCAGCTCCTACACTGAAGCTTTCTTT.

The rearrangement links TRBV5-4 to TRBJ1-4; 8 bases map to TRBD1. CDR1 is SGHNT, CDR2 YYREEE, per germline (reference sequence). Germline trimming cut 3 bases from V and 8 bases from J; bases unmatched to any gene: 9. The CDR3 totals 15 residues. The DNA for the CDR3 is TGTGCCAGCAGCTCTCGGACAGGGAAGTTGGAAAAACTGTTTTTT. This gives the protein CASSSRTGKLEKLFF. Full variable domain (remainder filled in from reference TRBV5-4 and TRBJ1-4): ETGVTQSPTHLIKTRGQQVTLRCSSQSGHNTVSWYQQALGQGPQFIFQYYREEENGRGNFPPRFSGLQFPNYSSELNVNALELDDSALYLCASSSRTGKLEKLFFGSGTQLSVL.

This clone has just a few counts. J is TRBJ1-5 and V is TRBV7-9; D is perhaps TRBD1 (6 bases). V shed 5 bases and J shed 0 bases, with 11 bases lying between them. CDR1 and CDR2 (germline): SEHNR, FQNEAQ (reference sequence). The CDR3 has 15 amino acids. CDR3 residues: CASSTQGNSNQPQHF. DNA for the CDR3: TGTGCCAGCAGCACCCAGGGGAATAGCAATCAGCCCCAGCATTTT. The complete variable domain, with remaining parts taken from reference TRBV7-9 and TRBJ1-5, reads DTGVSQNPRHKITKRGQNVTFRCDPISEHNRLYWYRQTLGQGPEFLTYFQNEAQLEKSRLLSDRFSAERPKGSFSTLEIQRTEQGDSAMYLCASSTQGNSNQPQHFGDGTRLSIL.

This clone occurred a few times. This same CDR3 is encoded by further DNA sequences in the sample. This chain uses TRBV7-9 with TRBJ2-5, with D possibly TRBD1 on 6 matching bases. The V gene lost 3 bases and the J gene lost 3 bases, with 8 bases spanning the gap. The CDR3 is made up of 13 amino acids. CDR1 and CDR2 from the germline V gene are SEHNR and FQNEAQ (reference sequence). This CDR3 is CASSFSGEETQYF. The CDR3 bases are TGTGCCAGCAGCTTTTCAGGGGAAGAGACCCAGTACTTC.

The chain couples TRBV6-5 to TRBJ2-5; tentatively, D is TRBD2 (6 bases). The last part of the DNA fits TRBJ2-7 better; the J call may be wrong. Germline-derived CDR1 and CDR2 are MNHEY and SVGAGI. The CDR3 length is 14 residues. The DNA for the CDR3 is TGTGCCAGCACCGGGGGATCACAGACCTACGAGCAGTACTTC. Translation gives CASTGGSQTYEQYF.

V is TRBV18 and J is TRBJ2-2; 8 bases map to TRBD1. The junction had 4 bases not matched to a gene; V was cut back by 2 bases and J by 2 bases. CDR3 size: 16 residues. From germline, CDR1 is KGHSH and CDR2 LQKENI. CDR3 protein: CASSPGQGSNTGELFF. The CDR3 coding sequence is TGTGCCAGCTCACCAGGACAGGGCAGCAACACCGGGGAGCTGTTTTTT.

The chain has TRBV28 and TRBJ1-5; D is unclear. Trimming pared 8 bases from V and 7 bases from J, leaving 12 bases between. The CDR3 is 12 amino acids. Germline assignment: CDR1 MDHEN and CDR2 SYDVKM. CDR3 protein: CASQWLPQPQHF. The CDR3 region has the DNA TGTGCCAGCCAGTGGTTGCCACAGCCCCAGCATTTT.

The rearrangement joins TRBV4-2 to TRBJ2-1; TRBD2 matches at 9 bases. The CDR3 length is 17 residues. CDR1 is LGHNA and CDR2 is YNFKEQ in the germline V gene. Trimming removed 4 bases from V and 3 bases from J; junction bases left unmatched: 10. The CDR3 reads CASSPDTGTSSYNEQFF. In nucleotides, the CDR3 is TGTGCCAGCAGCCCCGACACCGGGACTAGCAGCTACAATGAGCAGTTCTTC.

The chain joins TRBV7-2 to TRBJ2-1; a weak D match, TRBD1 (6 bases). The ends were cut back, 2 bases at V and 6 bases at J, with 11 bases in the middle. This CDR3 has 14 amino acids. CDR1 SGHTA and CDR2 FQGNSA come from the germline V gene. The CDR3 DNA sequence: TGTGCCAGCAGCTTAACCGGGACAAGCAATGAGCAGTTCTTC. Translating it yields CASSLTGTSNEQFF.

The chain links TRBV27 to TRBJ2-2, with 9 bases matching TRBD2. Germline trimming cut 4 bases from V and 6 bases from J; bases unmatched to any gene: 6. This CDR3 region has 15 residues. Germline V gene sequence: CDR1 MNHEY, CDR2 SMNVEV (reference sequence). CDR3 nucleotides: TGTGCCAGCAGTTCGGGCGGGAGGGGAGCCGGGGAGCTGTTTTTT. Amino acid sequence: CASSSGGRGAGELFF.

CDR3: CASSLGHPSLNEKLFF. The DNA of the CDR3 is TGCGCCAGCAGCTTGGGGCATCCTTCCCTTAATGAAAAACTGTTTTTT. This chain links TRBV5-1 with TRBJ1-4, with D unresolved. The V gene's germline CDR1 is SGHRS and CDR2 YFSETQ. The CDR3 spans 16 residues. Deletions cut 0 bases from V and 4 bases from J, with 13 bases between.

The chain has TRBV19 and TRBJ1-1; 7 bases match TRBD1. V lost 5 bases to trimming and J lost 6 bases; unmatched junction nucleotides: 6. This CDR3 spans 13 amino acids. Germline CDR1 and CDR2: LNHDA and SQIVND (reference sequence). The CDR3 bases are TGTGCCAGTAGTCGGACAGGATGGGCTGAAGCTTTCTTT. Residues: CASSRTGWAEAFF.

The CDR3 nucleotides read TGTGCCAGCCGCTTTGGCAGGGTCGGATCCTACAATGAGCAGTTCTTC. It yields the protein CASRFGRVGSYNEQFF. This sequence joins TRBV27 and TRBJ2-1; D possibly corresponds to TRBD1 (5 bases). Germline loops: CDR1 MNHEY, CDR2 SMNVEV (reference sequence). V was shortened by 8 bases and J by 1 base, with 18 bases between the two germline ends. The CDR3 loop spans 16 amino acids.

V usage is TRBV7-9 and J usage is TRBJ2-7; a weak D match, TRBD2 (5 bases). The germline V and J ends were trimmed by 2 bases and 3 bases, with 11 bases remaining between them. There are 14 residues in the CDR3. Germline V gives CDR1 SEHNR, CDR2 FQNEAQ (reference sequence). CDR3 in DNA: TGTGCCAGCAGCTTACCCGGGAATAGCTACGAGCAGTACTTC. Residues: CASSLPGNSYEQYF.

This chain uses TRBV9 with TRBJ2-5; TRBD1 might be the D (7 bases). The CDR3 extends over 15 amino acids. V lost 0 bases and J lost 3, with 12 bases in between. Looked up from germline, CDR1 is SGDLS and CDR2 is YYNGEE. The chain's CDR3 is CASSVGGRGEETQYF. The CDR3 DNA follows: TGTGCCAGCAGCGTAGGGGGCAGGGGGGAAGAGACCCAGTACTTC.

The chain is built from TRBV5-1 and TRBJ2-5, with 13 bases aligning to TRBD2. CDR3 length equals 16 residues. Germline V gene lookup returns CDR1 SGHRS and CDR2 YFSETQ. V gave up 7 bases and J gave up 5 bases; unmatched junction bases: 11. For the CDR3, the DNA is TGCGCCAGCCTCGGGGGACTAGCGGGATTCCTCGAGACCCAGTACTTC. It encodes CASLGGLAGFLETQYF.

The chain combines TRBV5-1 with TRBJ1-3; 8 bases agree with TRBD1. The length of the CDR3 is 15 residues. In germline, CDR1 is SGHRS, CDR2 YFSETQ. Unmatched junction bases numbered 7, after V lost 6 bases and J lost 2 bases. For the CDR3, the DNA is TGCGCCAGCACCTCAGGGGGCGATCCTGGAAACACCATATATTTT. As protein: CASTSGGDPGNTIYF.

This chain joins TRBV19 and TRBJ1-5; D gene ambiguous. The CDR3 loop spans 14 amino acids. Germline V gene sequence: CDR1 LNHDA, CDR2 SQIVND (reference sequence). Trimming shortened V by 9 bases and J by 1 base, and 13 bases separated the two germline ends. The CDR3 here is CASTPPGSNQPQHF. The CDR3 DNA is TGTGCCAGCACCCCCCCGGGGAGCAATCAGCCCCAGCATTTT.

For this clone: An end of the junction does not agree with germline; a read error may underlie this. This sequence joins TRBV7-9 and TRBJ2-2; 7 bases align to TRBD1. This CDR3 contains 16 residues. Germline V gene lookup returns CDR1 SEHNR and CDR2 FQNEAQ (reference sequence). The CDR3 is CSSSFRGGELAGELFF. In nucleotides, the CDR3 is TGTTCCAGCAGCTTCAGAGGGGGCGAACTAGCCGGGGAGCTGTTTTTT.

V and J are TRBV5-1 and TRBJ2-7; the match to TRBD1 covers 8 bases. This CDR3 region has 14 residues. Trimming removed 4 bases from V and 4 bases from J; junction bases left unmatched: 7. Germline CDR1 is SGHRS and CDR2 is YFSETQ. DNA for the CDR3: TGCGCCAGCAGCACGGGACAGGTCGGATACGAGCAGTACTTC. The encoded protein is CASSTGQVGYEQYF.

This chain uses TRBV12-5 with TRBJ2-6; D call uncertain. This CDR3 contains 18 residues. V was clipped by 0 bases and J by 0 bases, with 12 bases between them. Germline V CDR1 and CDR2: LGHNT, FRNRAP. The CDR3 protein is CASGLVGPQFSGANVLTF. In DNA, the CDR3 is TGTGCTAGTGGTTTGGTTGGCCCCCAGTTCTCTGGGGCCAACGTCCTGACTTTC.

This chain connects TRBV12-5 to TRBJ1-4; D possibly corresponds to TRBD1 (6 bases). The V gene lost 6 bases and the J gene lost 0 bases, with 14 bases spanning the gap. Germline CDR1 is LGHNT and CDR2 is FRNRAP. The CDR3 runs to 16 residues. CDR3 sequence (DNA): TGTGCTAGTGGCTCGATTACAGGGTCAACTAATGAAAAACTGTTTTTT. Translating it yields CASGSITGSTNEKLFF.

The chain carries TRBV18 and TRBJ2-1, with 7 bases aligning to TRBD1. The V gene's germline CDR1 is KGHSH and CDR2 LQKENI. V shed 3 bases, J shed 5 bases, and the junction held 7 bases outside the gene matches. This CDR3 comprises 15 residues. CDR3 sequence: CASSPPTGYDNEQFF. The CDR3 DNA reads TGTGCCAGCTCACCGCCGACAGGGTACGACAATGAGCAGTTCTTC.

The chain has TRBV2 and TRBJ2-1; 13 nucleotides agree with TRBD2. V was clipped by 7 bases and J by 6 bases; unmatched bases: 3. This CDR3 is 14 amino acids long. Germline CDR1 and CDR2: SNHLY and FYNNEI. The CDR3 loop reads CASTTSGRANEQFF. The CDR3 nucleotides read TGTGCCAGCACCACTAGCGGGAGGGCCAATGAGCAGTTCTTC.